Reported below is one TCR beta chain. Method: immunoSEQ multiplex PCR; TCRdb's copy keeps in-frame clones and lacks some. Of about 210,000 clones in the sample, about 85% are singletons; the top ten hold roughly 20%. The data originate from a study of blood T cell repertoires in COVID-19. About the research overall: T cells, B-cell-depleted T cells, or PBMCs provided the cDNA or gDNA that served as material.

Study members were between 18 and 89 years old and lived in over 20 US regions. Recovered status in Cohort 3 required two negative PCRs, clearance, or symptom resolution. The CDR3 spans 15 residues. In germline, CDR1 is MDHEN, CDR2 SYDVKM. J gave up 6 bases and V 7 bases, and 7 bases lay outside the gene matches. Input material: PBMCs or T cells enriched from blood (not recorded which). The source of this sequence is a middle-aged man who had recovered from COVID-19. The chain is built from TRBV28 and TRBJ2-1; 12 bases map to TRBD2. This CDR3 reads CASISTSGSPNEQFF. In nucleotides, the CDR3 is TGTGCCAGCATATCGACTAGCGGGAGTCCCAATGAGCAGTTCTTC.